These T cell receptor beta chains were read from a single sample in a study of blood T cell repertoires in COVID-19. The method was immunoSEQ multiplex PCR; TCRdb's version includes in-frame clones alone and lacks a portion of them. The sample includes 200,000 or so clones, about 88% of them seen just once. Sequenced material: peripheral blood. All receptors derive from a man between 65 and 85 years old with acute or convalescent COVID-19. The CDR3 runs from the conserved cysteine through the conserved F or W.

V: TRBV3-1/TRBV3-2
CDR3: CASSLEWNTGELFF

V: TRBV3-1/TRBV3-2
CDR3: CASSHTGQDLTGELFF

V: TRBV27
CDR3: CASRPLGAGGYNEQFF

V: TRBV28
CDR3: CASSLGGSGSGIDTQYF

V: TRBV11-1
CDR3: CASSPGGAVDTQYF

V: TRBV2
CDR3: CASYYTSTDTQYF

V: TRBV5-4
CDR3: CASSRASAGGETQYF

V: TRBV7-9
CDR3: CASSLDQGIGGYTF

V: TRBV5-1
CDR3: CASSLGLAGAIDEQFF

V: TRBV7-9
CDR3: CASSPMIGRDRVPYEQYF

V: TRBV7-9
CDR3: CASSLQAEFIYTF

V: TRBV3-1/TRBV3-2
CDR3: CASSPTGKLNTDTQYF

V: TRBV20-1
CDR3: CSARGLGSYEQYF

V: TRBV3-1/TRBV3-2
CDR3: CASSHYRTGNTEAFF

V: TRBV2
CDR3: CASRGQGAVSGYTF

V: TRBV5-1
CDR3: CASSSTGGGPFYGYTF

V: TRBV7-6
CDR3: CASSRREGDLWGYTF

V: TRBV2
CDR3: CASSPDRVGKTQYF

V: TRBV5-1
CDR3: CASSSYGVYEQYF

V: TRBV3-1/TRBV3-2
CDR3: CASSQVRGLKGVNTEAFF

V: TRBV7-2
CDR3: CASSPGQGGYTF

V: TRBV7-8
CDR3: CASSPRGSGNTIYF

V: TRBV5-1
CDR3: CASSLGHTPASGEQYF

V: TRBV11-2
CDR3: CASSSFLGGSGEQYF

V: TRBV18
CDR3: CASAVGGARTEAFF

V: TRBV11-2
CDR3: CASSLYLRGRRYEQYF

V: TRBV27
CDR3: CASSLTGNRNEQFF

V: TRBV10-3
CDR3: CAISESNRGSTDTQYF

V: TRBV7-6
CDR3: CASSSRDRGTNYNEQFF

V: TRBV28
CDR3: CASTWGRSSYEQYF

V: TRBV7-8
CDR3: CASSPRRDRHLYGYTF

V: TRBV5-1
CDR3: CASSPDRSLLYGYTF

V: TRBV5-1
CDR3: CASSRRDNSYEQYF

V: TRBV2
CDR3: CASSFHPLIGEQFF

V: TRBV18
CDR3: CASSPGATGELFF

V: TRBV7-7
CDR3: CASSLLAGGDNEQFF

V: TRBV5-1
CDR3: CASSRPVGAQETQYF

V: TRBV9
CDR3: CASSVALEQYF